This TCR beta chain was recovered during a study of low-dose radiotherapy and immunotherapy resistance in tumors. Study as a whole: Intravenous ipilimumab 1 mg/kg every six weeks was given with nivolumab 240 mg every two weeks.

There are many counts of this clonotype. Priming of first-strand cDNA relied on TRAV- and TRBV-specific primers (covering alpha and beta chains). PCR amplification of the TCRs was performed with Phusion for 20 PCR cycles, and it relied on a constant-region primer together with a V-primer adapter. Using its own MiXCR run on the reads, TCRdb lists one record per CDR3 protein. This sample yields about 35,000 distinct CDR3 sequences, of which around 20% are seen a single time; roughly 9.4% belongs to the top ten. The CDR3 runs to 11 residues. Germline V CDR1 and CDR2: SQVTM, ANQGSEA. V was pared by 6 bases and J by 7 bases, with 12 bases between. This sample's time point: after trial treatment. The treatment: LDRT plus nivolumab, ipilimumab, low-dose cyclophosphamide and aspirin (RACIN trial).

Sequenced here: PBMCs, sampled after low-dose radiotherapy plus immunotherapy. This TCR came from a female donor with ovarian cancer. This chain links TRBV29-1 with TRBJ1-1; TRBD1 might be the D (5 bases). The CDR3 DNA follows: TGCAGCGTCCAGGGTCAATATGAAGCTTTCTTT. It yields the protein CSVQGQYEAFF.